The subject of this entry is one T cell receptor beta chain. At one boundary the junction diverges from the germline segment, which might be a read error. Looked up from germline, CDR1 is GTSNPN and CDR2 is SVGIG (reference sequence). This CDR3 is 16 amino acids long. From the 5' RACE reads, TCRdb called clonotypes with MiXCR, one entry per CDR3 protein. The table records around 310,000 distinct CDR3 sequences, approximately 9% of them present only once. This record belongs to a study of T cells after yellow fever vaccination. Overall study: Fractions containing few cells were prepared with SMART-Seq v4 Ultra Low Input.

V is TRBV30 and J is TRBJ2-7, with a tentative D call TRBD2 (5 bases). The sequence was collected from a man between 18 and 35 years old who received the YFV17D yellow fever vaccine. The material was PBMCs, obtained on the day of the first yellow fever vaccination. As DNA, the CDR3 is TGTGCCGGGAGTGTGTGGGATCTGGCGGTATCCTACGAGCAGTACTTC. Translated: CAGSVWDLAVSYEQYF.